A single sample is the source of the 7 T cell receptor beta chains below, sequenced in a study of OX40 agonist ivuxolimab in advanced cancers. Generated by immunoSEQ multiplex PCR, the TCRdb table keeps only in-frame clones and is missing some. The sample holds about 120,000 clones, 80% to 90% seen once. Material: CD4+ or CD8+ T cells sorted from blood, obtained in a trial of the OX40 agonist ivuxolimab. Source of these receptors: an adult with an advanced solid tumor such as melanoma, head and neck, liver or kidney cancer.

The chain joins TRBV7-7 to TRBJ1-4; maybe TRBD1 (5 bases). The CDR3 has 15 residues. Germline assignment: CDR1 SSHAT and CDR2 FNYEAQ (reference sequence). With 5 bases removed from V and 0 bases from J, the gap between germline ends came to 10 bases. As DNA, the CDR3 is TGTGCCAGCAGCCGTACAGGTGCAACTAATGAAAAACTGTTTTTT. It codes for CASSRTGATNEKLFF.

Of note for this clone: At one end, the junction sequence differs from germline, possibly due to a read error. The rearrangement uses TRBV7-7 and TRBJ2-5; 7 bases agree with TRBD1. Germline V gene sequence: CDR1 SSHAT, CDR2 FNYEAQ (reference sequence). The CDR3 consists of 13 residues. In DNA, the CDR3 is TGTGCTAGCAGCCAGGGACAGAAAGAGACCCAGTACTTC. Translated, it gives CASSQGQKETQYF. Looking up the rest from reference TRBV7-7 and TRBJ2-5 gives the full variable domain: GAGVSQSPRYKVTKRGQDVTLRCDPISSHATLYWYQQALGQGPEFLTYFNYEAQPDKSGLPSDRFSAERPEGSISTLTIQRTEQRDSAMYRCASSQGQKETQYFGPGTRLLVL.

V gene TRBV7-2 combines with J gene TRBJ2-3; D is undetermined. The V end was cut by 3 bases, the J end by 5 bases, with 6 bases between. This CDR3 is built from 12 residues. Germline values: CDR1 SGHTA, CDR2 FQGNSA. The CDR3 reads CASSFSQDTQYF. Written as DNA, the CDR3 is TGTGCCAGCAGCTTTAGCCAAGATACGCAGTATTTT.

The chain employs TRBV4-2 and TRBJ1-6; no clear D gene. Looked up from germline, CDR1 is LGHNA and CDR2 is YNFKEQ. This CDR3 comprises 14 residues. V was cut by 2 bases and J by 8 bases, with 10 bases left in between. The CDR3: CASSQPRSDSPLHF. CDR3 DNA: TGTGCCAGCAGCCAACCGCGTAGTGATTCACCCCTCCACTTT.

The rearrangement uses TRBV18 and TRBJ2-7; D not resolved. The CDR3 runs 10 residues. The germline CDR1 and CDR2 sequences are KGHSH and LQKENI. V was shortened by 6 bases and J by 3 bases, with 3 bases between the two germline ends. CDR3 nucleotide sequence: TGTGCCAGCTCCCACTACGAGCAGTACTTC. This codes for CASSHYEQYF.

The chain joins TRBV6-1 to TRBJ2-7; 10 nucleotides align to TRBD1. Looked up from germline, CDR1 is MNHNS and CDR2 is SASEGT. This CDR3 contains 17 residues. J gave up 3 bases and V 3 bases, and 11 bases lay outside the gene matches. The CDR3 sequence is CASSDRTGTGAYYEQYF. CDR3 nucleotide sequence: TGTGCCAGCAGTGACCGTACCGGGACAGGGGCTTACTACGAGCAGTACTTC.

This chain connects TRBV18 to TRBJ2-5; D remains ambiguous. Trimming left V 1 base short and J 3 bases short, with 6 bases between. CDR3 size: 13 residues. Looked up from germline, CDR1 is KGHSH and CDR2 is LQKENI. CDR3 sequence reads: CASSPQREETQYF. In DNA form, the CDR3 reads TGTGCCAGCTCACCACAACGGGAAGAGACCCAGTACTTC.